The T cell receptor (beta chain) described here comes from a study of graft-versus-host responses after intestinal transplantation. Plating combined roughly 200,000 CFSE-labeled responder cells with roughly 200,000 irradiated, violet-dye-labeled stimulator cells. The ends were cut back, 0 bases at V and 2 bases at J, with 14 bases in the middle. The CDR3 is 17 amino acids. Germline CDR1 SGHVS, CDR2 FNYEAQ. The data were produced by immunoSEQ multiplex PCR, yet TCRdb's version contains in-frame clones alone and is incomplete. The profile shows 13,000 to 15,000 clones, around 35% of them singletons. The chain couples TRBV7-6 to TRBJ2-1, with D possibly matching TRBD2 (7 bases). The receptor was derived from a human patient who received an intestinal transplant. Sequenced material: alloreactive CD8+ T cells from a mixed lymphocyte reaction culture, taken before intestinal transplant. Regarding subset: CFSE-low proliferating T cells sorted from approximately 6-day pre-transplant mixed lymphocyte reaction (GvH or HvG direction). CDR3 amino acids: CASSLAGGQSPYNEQFF. The CDR3 nucleotides read TGTGCCAGCAGCTTAGCGGGGGGGCAATCCCCCTACAATGAGCAGTTCTTC.